Each of the 18 T cell receptor beta chains below was sequenced from the same sample in a study of CD8 T cells in ankylosing spondylitis. General observations from the study: In ankylosing spondylitis blood, a motif of roughly 8 highly homologous TCR beta variants appeared characteristic.

No antigen has been identified for these receptors. TCRdb itself ran the 5' RACE reads through MiXCR, one entry per CDR3 protein. The sample shows approximately 540,000 distinct CDR3 sequences, roughly 13% of them seen only once. Input material: blood, either unsorted or a sorted T cell fraction (not recorded which). The receptor set was obtained from a male donor with ankylosing spondylitis.

V gene TRBV11-2 combines with J gene TRBJ1-6; 10 bases are shared with TRBD1. J gave up 10 bases and V 3 bases, and 6 bases lay outside the gene matches. The germline V gene has CDR1 SGHAT and CDR2 FQNNGV. This CDR3 comprises 15 residues. CDR3 protein: CASSLGTGETSPLHF. In DNA form, the CDR3 reads TGTGCCAGCAGCTTGGGGACAGGGGAGACGTCACCCCTCCACTTT.

This clonotype has at least ten counts. The rearrangement joins TRBV5-1 to TRBJ1-1; D gene uncertain. Germline lookup yields CDR1 SGHRS and CDR2 YFSETQ. The germline V and J ends were trimmed by 5 bases and 0 bases, with 11 bases remaining between them. The length of the CDR3 is 14 residues. The CDR3, as DNA: TGCGCCAGCAGAATCACGGACGTGAACACTGAAGCTTTCTTT. It specifies CASRITDVNTEAFF.

The V call is TRBV7-9, the J call TRBJ2-7; TRBD1 matches 9 bases. Germline CDR1 SEHNR, CDR2 FQNEAQ (reference sequence). The CDR3 is 15 amino acids. J lost 3 bases, V lost 5 bases, and 8 bases had no gene match. The CDR3 protein is CASSMPGQGIYEQYF. The CDR3 DNA reads TGTGCCAGCAGCATGCCGGGACAGGGCATCTACGAGCAGTACTTC.

This clonotype was picked up a small number of times. The chain employs TRBV10-3 and TRBJ1-2, with 7 bases matching TRBD1. The CDR3 extends over 13 amino acids. The germline V gene encodes CDR1 ENHRY and CDR2 SYGVKD. V lost 8 bases and J lost 5; bases outside the gene matches: 8. CDR3 DNA: TGTGCCATCGGTACCCCCAGGGGGTATGGCTACACCTTC. This sequence encodes CAIGTPRGYGYTF.

This clonotype was seen a few times. The chain recombines TRBV10-3 with TRBJ2-1; 10 nucleotides align to TRBD2. CDR1 and CDR2 from the germline V gene are ENHRY and SYGVKD. The V gene end was trimmed by 7 bases and the J gene end by 5 bases; junction bases not matched to a gene: 2. The CDR3 contains 13 residues. For the CDR3, the DNA is TGTGCCATCAAAGCGGGAGGGAACAATGAGCAGTTCTTC. This encodes CAIKAGGNNEQFF.

This clonotype was detected only a few times. The chain links TRBV6-1 to TRBJ1-1; 7 positions agree with TRBD1. Germline assignment: CDR1 MNHNS and CDR2 SASEGT. This CDR3 comprises 14 residues. V trimming: 6 bases; J trimming: 5 bases; junction bases outside the gene matches: 9. In DNA form, the CDR3 reads TGTGCCAGCAGAGGGACAGTAGGGGTAACTGAAGCTTTCTTT. It yields the protein CASRGTVGVTEAFF.

The J gene is TRBJ1-1, the V gene TRBV7-2; 8 nucleotides match TRBD1. V shed 7 bases and J 4 bases; nucleotides not matched to a gene: 5. From germline, CDR1 is SGHTA and CDR2 FQGNSA. The length of the CDR3 is 13 residues. The CDR3 here is CASTVDRGTEAFF. In DNA form, the CDR3 reads TGTGCCAGCACCGTTGACAGGGGCACTGAAGCTTTCTTT.

V is TRBV12-3 or TRBV12-4 and J is TRBJ2-7; 9 positions agree with TRBD2. V gave up 6 bases and J gave up 2 bases; unmatched junction bases: 8. This CDR3 has 15 residues. CDR3 protein: CASSTSGPNPYEQYF. The DNA of the CDR3 is TGTGCCAGCAGCACTAGCGGGCCAAACCCCTACGAGCAGTACTTC.

The CDR3 spells CASSTPARDYIYNEQFF. The CDR3 coding sequence is TGTGCCAGCAGCACCCCTGCCCGGGACTACATCTACAATGAGCAGTTCTTC. The chain employs TRBV7-9 and TRBJ2-1; 7 nucleotides match TRBD2. Looked up from germline, CDR1 is SEHNR and CDR2 is FQNEAQ (reference sequence). This CDR3 is 17 amino acids long. Losses at the gene ends were 5 bases for V and 3 bases for J; bases not matched to a gene: 13. Supplemented by reference TRBV7-9 and TRBJ2-1, the full variable domain reads DTGVSQNPRHKITKRGQNVTFRCDPISEHNRLYWYRQTLGQGPEFLTYFQNEAQLEKSRLLSDRFSAERPKGSFSTLEIQRTEQGDSAMYLCASSTPARDYIYNEQFFGPGTRLTVL.

The rearrangement joins TRBV7-2 to TRBJ1-2; D is possibly TRBD1 (5 bases). The germline V gene has CDR1 SGHTA and CDR2 FQGNSA. Between the trimmed V and J ends, which lost 5 bases and 4 bases, there was a span of 17 bases. The CDR3 sequence is 15 residues long. The CDR3 region is CASSRLGQGGYGYTF. The CDR3 coding sequence is TGTGCCAGCAGCCGTTTGGGGCAGGGTGGCTATGGCTACACCTTC. Full variable domain (missing parts from reference TRBV7-2 and TRBJ1-2): GAGVSQSPSNKVTEKGKDVELRCDPISGHTALYWYRQSLGQGLEFLIYFQGNSAPDKSGLPSDRFSAERTGGSVSTLTIQRTQQEDSAVYLCASSRLGQGGYGYTFGSGTRLTVV.

The sample holds a few counts of this clonotype. V is TRBV29-1 and J is TRBJ1-5; possibly TRBD1 for D (5 bases). V was cut by 5 bases and J by 3 bases, with 11 bases left in between. The CDR3 runs 13 residues. Germline assignment: CDR1 SQVTM and CDR2 ANQGSEA. DNA for the CDR3: TGCAGCGTTCAGGAGGGGTCCAATCAGCCCCAGCATTTT. Its protein is CSVQEGSNQPQHF. Supplemented by reference TRBV29-1 and TRBJ1-5, the full variable domain reads SAVISQKPSRDICQRGTSLTIQCQVDSQVTMMFWYRQQPGQSLTLIATANQGSEATYESGFVIDKFPISRPNLTFSTLTVSNMSPEDSSIYLCSVQEGSNQPQHFGDGTRLSIL.

The sample holds a few counts of this clonotype. The chain combines TRBV11-2 with TRBJ2-1; 16 bases are shared with TRBD2. The CDR3 has 19 amino acids. Germline CDR1 and CDR2: SGHAT and FQNNGV. Germline trimming cut 3 bases from V and 8 bases from J; bases unmatched to any gene: 13. The CDR3 reads CASSFPGTSGRATGDEQFF. The CDR3 DNA reads as TGTGCCAGCAGCTTCCCCGGGACTAGCGGGAGGGCAACAGGGGATGAGCAGTTCTTC.

V is TRBV9 and J is TRBJ2-1; 8 bases match TRBD1. Trimming at V came to 3 bases and at J to 16 bases, leaving 9 bases not matched to a gene. Germline CDR1 is SGDLS and CDR2 is YYNGEE. This CDR3 has 12 amino acids. The CDR3 sequence is CASSAPGTGGFF. The CDR3 DNA reads TGTGCCAGCAGCGCCCCCGGGACAGGAGGATTCTTC. Full variable domain (rest looked up from reference TRBV9 and TRBJ2-1): DSGVTQTPKHLITATGQRVTLRCSPRSGDLSVYWYQQSLDQGLQFLIQYYNGEERAKGNILERFSAQQFPDLHSELNLSSLELGDSALYFCASSAPGTGGFFGPGTRLTVL.

The J gene is TRBJ2-5, the V gene TRBV5-1; D unresolved. Looked up from germline, CDR1 is SGHRS and CDR2 is YFSETQ. The V gene lost 4 bases and the J gene lost 3 bases, with 7 bases spanning the gap. The CDR3 is 12 residues long. CDR3 in DNA: TGCGCCAGCAGCGCTACCAAAGAGACCCAGTACTTC. This gives the protein CASSATKETQYF.

The chain uses TRBV3-1 and TRBJ2-5; maybe TRBD2 (5 bases). V gave up 0 bases and J gave up 4 bases, with 12 bases separating them. CDR3 length: 15 amino acids. Germline CDR1 is LGHDT and CDR2 is YNNKEL (reference sequence). CDR3 coding DNA: TGTGCCAGCAGCCAAGAAACCCCGAGCGGAGAGACCCAGTACTTC. The encoded protein is CASSQETPSGETQYF.

The gene calls are TRBV19 and TRBJ1-1; no clear D. Between the trimmed V and J ends, which lost 1 base and 4 bases, there was a span of 10 bases. There are 14 residues in the CDR3. CDR1 and CDR2 (germline): LNHDA, SQIVND (reference sequence). Here the CDR3 DNA reads TGTGCCAGTAGTATAGGCTTCCCGGCCACTGAAGCTTTCTTT. This sequence encodes CASSIGFPATEAFF.

J is TRBJ2-1 and V is TRBV24-1; 10 bases map to TRBD2. V was clipped by 4 bases and J by 2 bases; unmatched bases: 10. The length of the CDR3 is 18 residues. Germline CDR1 KGHDR, CDR2 SFDVKD. The CDR3 loop is CATSERPGTSEAYNEQFF. The CDR3 DNA is TGTGCCACCAGTGAGCGTCCCGGGACTAGCGAAGCCTACAATGAGCAGTTCTTC.

This clonotype was recorded at least ten times. The chain carries TRBV11-2 and TRBJ2-2, with D possibly being TRBD2 (5 bases). Germline CDR1 and CDR2: SGHAT and FQNNGV. CDR3 length: 17 amino acids. V dropped 5 bases and J dropped 0 bases, with 16 bases sitting between them. The CDR3 loop is CASSPLDSASNTGELFF. CDR3 DNA sequence: TGTGCCAGCAGCCCGCTGGATAGCGCGTCGAACACCGGGGAGCTGTTTTTT.